The rows below give T cell receptor beta chains drawn from one sample of a study of cytomegalovirus exposure and HLA in healthy donors. Clones were read by immunoSEQ multiplex PCR, and TCRdb kept only the in-frame ones, dropping some. The sample yields around 150,000 clones, roughly 80% seen once. The sequenced sample consisted of PBMCs. All receptors derive from a man younger than 35 in good health and CMV-seropositive. CDR3s include the opening cysteine and the closing phenylalanine or tryptophan. D genes are given only for firm matches. Some rows mark clone size as missing; the rest say once, few, many or name a class of expanded clone.

CDR3 DNA	CDR3 protein	J gene	clone size	D gene	V gene
TGTGCCAGCAGATCGGGTGGCCCAAAGTACGAGCAGTACTTC	CASRSGGPKYEQYF	TRBJ2-7	-	-	TRBV28
TGTGCCAGCAGCGTAGGCGGGGCGGGAGGACGGGGTGAGCAGTTCTTC	CASSVGGAGGRGEQFF	TRBJ2-1	few	TRBD2	TRBV9
TGTGCCAGCAGCCAGGTGGGTCAGGCACCACCGCACCCTCCGTTCTTC	CASSQVGQAPPHPPFF	TRBJ2-1	-	-	TRBV7-8
TGCGCCAGCAGCCACGGACAGGGCACCAATGAGCAGTTCTTC	CASSHGQGTNEQFF	TRBJ2-1	few	TRBD1	TRBV5-1
TGTGCCAGCAGCCCCAGGGGACACCGAATGAACACTGAAGCTTTCTTT	CASSPRGHRMNTEAFF	TRBJ1-1	-	-	TRBV11-2
TGTGCCAGCAGCGTTTTCGGGGGACTTCAAGAGACCCAGTACTTC	CASSVFGGLQETQYF	TRBJ2-5	-	-	TRBV9
TGTGCCAGCAGCGCCACACTAGCGGAAGGATACAATGAGCAGTTCTTC	CASSATLAEGYNEQFF	TRBJ2-1	-	TRBD2	TRBV9
TGTTCCAGCAGCACGCGACTCAGGGTTTATAATATCAATGAGCAGTTCTTC	CSSSTRLRVYNINEQFF	TRBJ2-1	-	-	TRBV7-9
TGTGCCAGCAGTGATGGTAGCGGGAGGAGTAGAAAGACCCAGTACTTC	CASSDGSGRSRKTQYF	TRBJ2-5	-	TRBD2	TRBV6-1
TGTGCCAGCAGCGTAGCTTTTAGCACAGATACGCAGTATTTT	CASSVAFSTDTQYF	TRBJ2-3	-	-	TRBV9
TGTGCCAGCAGCGTAGAAGGACTCGGAAACACCATATATTTT	CASSVEGLGNTIYF	TRBJ1-3	once	-	TRBV9
TGTGCCAGTAGTACACCGGGACATAGCAATGAGCAGTTCTTC	CASSTPGHSNEQFF	TRBJ2-1	-	-	TRBV19
TGTGCCAGCAGCTTGTTGGGACTTCACAATGAGCAGTTCTTC	CASSLLGLHNEQFF	TRBJ2-1	-	-	TRBV5-6
TGCAGCGTTGCGGACAGGATTTATGGCTACCCCTTC	CSVADRIYGYPF	TRBJ1-2	-	TRBD1	TRBV29-1
TGTGCCAGCAGCTCGCGAGACAGGGGGCACACTGAAGCTTTCTTT	CASSSRDRGHTEAFF	TRBJ1-1	-	TRBD1	TRBV9
TGTGCCACCAGCAGAGGGCGGGGACCCCTCACCGGGGAGCTGTTTTTT	CATSRGRGPLTGELFF	TRBJ2-2	-	-	TRBV15
TGTGCCAGTAGTCCCTTCGGAGGGAGCCGGAGGACTGAAGCTTTCTTT	CASSPFGGSRRTEAFF	TRBJ1-1	-	-	TRBV19
TGTGCCAGCAGGGGACAAACCGGGGAGCTGTTTTTT	CASRGQTGELFF	TRBJ2-2	-	-	TRBV6-4
TGTTCCAGCACCCTCGGGGACAGGGGAGGAACTGAAGCTTTCTTT	CSSTLGDRGGTEAFF	TRBJ1-1	-	TRBD1	TRBV7-9